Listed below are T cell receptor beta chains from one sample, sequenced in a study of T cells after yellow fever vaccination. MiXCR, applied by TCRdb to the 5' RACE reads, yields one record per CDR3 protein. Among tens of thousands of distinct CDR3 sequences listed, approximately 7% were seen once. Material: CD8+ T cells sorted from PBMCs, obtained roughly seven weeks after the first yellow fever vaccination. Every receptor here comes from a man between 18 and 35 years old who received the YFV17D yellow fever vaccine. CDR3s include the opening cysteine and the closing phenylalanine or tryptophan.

CDR3: CSARDLTTSYNEQFF
V: TRBV20-1
J: TRBJ2-1

CDR3: CASSLALAGGLTSTDTQYF
V: TRBV5-1
J: TRBJ2-3

CDR3: CASSRRHLQETQYF
V: TRBV12-3/TRBV12-4
J: TRBJ2-5

CDR3: CASSGEKLFF
V: TRBV25-1
J: TRBJ1-4

CDR3: CSVIGTGVYEQYF
V: TRBV29-1
J: TRBJ2-7

CDR3: CASSFPGQGRYEQYF
V: TRBV7-9
J: TRBJ2-7

CDR3: CASSSRTGTYNEQFF
V: TRBV7-2
J: TRBJ2-1

CDR3: CASSLRTGEHGYTF
V: TRBV12-3/TRBV12-4
J: TRBJ1-2

CDR3: CASSPSVGGWGYTF
V: TRBV28
J: TRBJ1-2

CDR3: CASSAGQGIPQHF
V: TRBV9
J: TRBJ1-5

CDR3: CASSYFMEDNEQFF
V: TRBV6-5
J: TRBJ2-1

CDR3: CASSSTGREETQYF
V: TRBV12-3/TRBV12-4
J: TRBJ2-5

CDR3: CASSQVRTGYGYTF
V: TRBV4-1
J: TRBJ1-2

CDR3: CASSPVTSGSYEQYF
V: TRBV7-2
J: TRBJ2-7

CDR3: CASSYSQGGGDYNEQFF
V: TRBV6-5
J: TRBJ2-1

CDR3: CSASLTDTQYF
V: TRBV20-1
J: TRBJ2-3

CDR3: CSTQRGAEETQYF
V: TRBV29-1
J: TRBJ2-5

CDR3: CAGDPGTSADTQYF
V: TRBV2
J: TRBJ2-3

CDR3: CASSRTGATEAFF
V: TRBV6-5
J: TRBJ1-1

CDR3: CASSAGGLTDTQYF
V: TRBV11-2
J: TRBJ2-3

CDR3: CASSYSQDTEAFF
V: TRBV6-5
J: TRBJ1-1

CDR3: CASSYTRQGQETQYF
V: TRBV7-9
J: TRBJ2-5

CDR3: CSAPLTSGASTDTQYF
V: TRBV20-1
J: TRBJ2-3

CDR3: CASSDAGLDRNQPQHF
V: TRBV2
J: TRBJ1-5

CDR3: CASSEEGLGGYTF
V: TRBV25-1
J: TRBJ1-2

CDR3: CASRRLASFYNEQFF
V: TRBV6-2/TRBV6-3
J: TRBJ2-1

CDR3: CASSDTSSYEQYF
V: TRBV6-6
J: TRBJ2-7

CDR3: CASSPRREIEAFF
V: TRBV12-3/TRBV12-4
J: TRBJ1-1

CDR3: CSARDGVGYTF
V: TRBV20-1
J: TRBJ1-2

CDR3: CASSYLLGLDTQYF
V: TRBV12-3/TRBV12-4
J: TRBJ2-3

CDR3: CASSSAPPPGSYNEQFF
V: TRBV4-1
J: TRBJ2-1

CDR3: CASSLTGRHNEQFF
V: TRBV7-3
J: TRBJ2-1

CDR3: CSATTGRLNTEAFF
V: TRBV29-1
J: TRBJ1-1

CDR3: CASSEGTAYEQYF
V: TRBV14
J: TRBJ2-7

CDR3: CASTSGGPYEQYF
V: TRBV2
J: TRBJ2-7

CDR3: CASRPLDRLAKNIQYF
V: TRBV12-3/TRBV12-4
J: TRBJ2-4

CDR3: CASSHSSTTGELFF
V: TRBV4-1
J: TRBJ2-2

CDR3: CSAMGEMGYGYTF
V: TRBV20-1
J: TRBJ1-2

CDR3: CASSQEVITGELFF
V: TRBV4-3
J: TRBJ2-2

CDR3: CASSFGEYGPGNIQYF
V: TRBV11-2
J: TRBJ2-4

CDR3: CASSLLTSGGYNEQFF
V: TRBV7-9
J: TRBJ2-1

CDR3: CASSQDYHATNEQFF
V: TRBV4-3
J: TRBJ2-1

CDR3: CSVGDGLSYEQYF
V: TRBV29-1
J: TRBJ2-7